These 3 T cell receptor beta chains originate from one sample sequenced in a study of blood T cells in healthy people across ages. With a J-beta primer mix and a sample-barcoded 5' primer, a second PCR ran about 7 to 11 cycles. TCRdb re-called the 5' RACE reads through MiXCR, storing one row per CDR3 protein. The sample records fewer than 900,000 distinct CDR3 sequences, more than 40% being singletons. Material for sequencing was blood. These receptor sequences come from a woman aged 55-70 years in good health.

The CDR3 loop reads CASSLRRITDTQYF. Here the CDR3 DNA reads TGTGCCAGCAGTTTGAGGAGGATCACAGATACGCAGTATTTT. This rearrangement joins TRBV28 to TRBJ2-3, with a weak D call TRBD2 (5 bases). This CDR3 region has 14 residues. CDR1 and CDR2 from the germline V gene are MDHEN and SYDVKM. Trimming cost V 3 bases and J 2 bases, with 9 bases left between them. Full variable domain (missing parts from reference TRBV28 and TRBJ2-3): DVKVTQSSRYLVKRTGEKVFLECVQDMDHENMFWYRQDPGLGLRLIYFSYDVKMKEKGDIPEGYSVSREKKERFSLILESASTNQTSMYLCASSLRRITDTQYFGPGTRLTVL.

The chain employs TRBV13 and TRBJ2-7, with 10 bases aligning to TRBD2. V shed 5 bases, J shed 5 bases, and the junction held 12 bases outside the gene matches. This CDR3 has 16 amino acids. CDR1 and CDR2 (germline): PRHDT, FYEKMQ (reference sequence). The chain's CDR3 is CASSRSPSGSPHEQYF. The CDR3 DNA is TGTGCCAGCAGCAGAAGCCCTAGCGGGAGTCCCCACGAGCAGTACTTC.

V usage is TRBV27 and J usage is TRBJ1-1, with D perhaps matching TRBD1 (5 bases). CDR1 and CDR2 from the germline V gene are MNHEY and SMNVEV (reference sequence). The V and J ends lost 5 bases and 4 bases respectively, with 14 bases between them. The CDR3 length is 14 residues. Written as DNA, the CDR3 is TGTGCCAGCAGTCTCCTAGGGCAGGGCACTGAAGCTTTCTTT. As protein: CASSLLGQGTEAFF.